This T cell receptor beta chain is drawn from a study of blood T cell repertoires in COVID-19. For the study at large: The United States, Italy and Spain provided the acute and convalescent COVID-19 samples.

V gave up 5 bases and J gave up 0 bases; unmatched junction bases: 3. The CDR3 is made up of 15 amino acids. CDR1 is MDHEN and CDR2 is SYDVKM in the germline V gene. Produced via immunoSEQ multiplex PCR; TCRdb's table is partial and in-frame only. The table lists 250,000 or so clones, 88% of them singletons, with 2.7% in the top ten. This sequence originates from a woman aged 55-70 years with acute or convalescent COVID-19. The sequenced sample consisted of peripheral blood. The genes are TRBV28 and TRBJ1-4; 7 nucleotides match TRBD1. CDR3 DNA sequence: TGTGCCAGCAGTGTGCAGGGGGCAACTAATGAAAAACTGTTTTTT. It yields the protein CASSVQGATNEKLFF.